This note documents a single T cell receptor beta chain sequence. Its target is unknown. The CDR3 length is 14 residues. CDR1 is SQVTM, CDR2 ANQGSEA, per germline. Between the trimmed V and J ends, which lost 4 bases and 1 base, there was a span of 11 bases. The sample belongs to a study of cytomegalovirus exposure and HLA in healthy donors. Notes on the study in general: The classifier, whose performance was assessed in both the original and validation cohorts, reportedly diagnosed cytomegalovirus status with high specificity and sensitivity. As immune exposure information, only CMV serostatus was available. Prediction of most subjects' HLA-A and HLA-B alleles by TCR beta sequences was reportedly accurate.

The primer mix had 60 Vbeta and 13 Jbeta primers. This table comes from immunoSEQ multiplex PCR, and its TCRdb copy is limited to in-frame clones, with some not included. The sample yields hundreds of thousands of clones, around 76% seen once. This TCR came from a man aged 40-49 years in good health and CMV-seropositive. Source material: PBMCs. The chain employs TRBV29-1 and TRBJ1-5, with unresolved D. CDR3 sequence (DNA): TGCAGCGTTGCAAAGGGAGGGAGCAATCAGCCCCAGCATTTT. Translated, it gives CSVAKGGSNQPQHF.